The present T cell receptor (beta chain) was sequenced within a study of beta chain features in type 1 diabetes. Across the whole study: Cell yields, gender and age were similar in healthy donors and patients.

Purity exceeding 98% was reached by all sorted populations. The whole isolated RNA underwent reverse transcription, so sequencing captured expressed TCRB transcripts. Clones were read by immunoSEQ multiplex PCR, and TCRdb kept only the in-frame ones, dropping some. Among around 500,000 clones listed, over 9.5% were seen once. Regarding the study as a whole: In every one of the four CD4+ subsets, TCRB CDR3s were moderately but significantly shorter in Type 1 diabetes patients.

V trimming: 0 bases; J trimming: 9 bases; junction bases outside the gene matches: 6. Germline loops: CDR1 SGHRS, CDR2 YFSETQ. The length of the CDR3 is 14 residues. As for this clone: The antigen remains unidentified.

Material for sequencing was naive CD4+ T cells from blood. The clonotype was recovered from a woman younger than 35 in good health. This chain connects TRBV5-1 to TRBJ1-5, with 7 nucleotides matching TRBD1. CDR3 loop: CASSLGQGGRPQHF. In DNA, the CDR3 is TGCGCCAGCAGCTTGGGACAGGGAGGACGGCCCCAGCATTTT.